The 17 T cell receptor beta chains below all came from one sample that was sequenced in a study of blood T cell repertoires in COVID-19. Data came from immunoSEQ multiplex PCR; TCRdb stores just in-frame clones and leaves some out. The table records approximately 180,000 clones, more than 75% of them present only once. Sequencing used peripheral blood. Receptors originate from a person between 65 and 80 years old with COVID-19, enrolled during active disease.

The gene calls are TRBV3-1 (or the pseudogene TRBV3-2) and TRBJ1-2; D perhaps matches TRBD1 (5 bases). Germline V CDR1 and CDR2: LGHDT, YNNKEL (reference sequence). CDR3 length: 11 residues. Trimming stripped 5 bases from V and 9 bases from J, with 10 bases between. CDR3 protein: CASSADRSYTF. The CDR3 nucleotides are TGTGCCAGCAGCGCCGACAGAAGCTACACCTTC.

The rearrangement links TRBV19 to TRBJ2-7; 10 bases agree with TRBD1. CDR3 size: 13 residues. With V trimmed by 9 bases and J by 4 bases, 6 bases remained unmatched. Germline V gene sequence: CDR1 LNHDA, CDR2 SQIVND (reference sequence). As DNA, the CDR3 is TGTGCCAGCACAAGGACAGGGGGATACGAGCAGTACTTC. As protein: CASTRTGGYEQYF.

This clone came up once. This rearrangement joins TRBV5-1 to TRBJ2-5; 9 bases match TRBD2. V was pared by 1 base and J by 5 bases, with 9 bases of the junction left unmatched. The germline gives CDR1 SGHRS, CDR2 YFSETQ. The CDR3 contains 16 residues. Here the CDR3 DNA reads TGCGCCAGCAGCTTGTATAGCGGGGGACTGCAGGAGACCCAGTACTTC. Its protein is CASSLYSGGLQETQYF.

The chain combines TRBV7-8 with TRBJ1-5; 8 bases fit TRBD1. There are 15 residues in the CDR3. V lost 5 bases to trimming and J lost 2 bases; unmatched junction nucleotides: 5. Germline lookup yields CDR1 SGHVS and CDR2 FQNEAQ. The CDR3 DNA reads as TGTGCCAGCAGCCGCGACAGGGGAGGCAATCAGCCCCAGCATTTT. Protein product: CASSRDRGGNQPQHF.

The chain recombines TRBV7-2 with TRBJ2-3, with 12 bases matching TRBD1. Germline values: CDR1 SGHTA, CDR2 FQGNSA. Trimming took 4 bases from V and 3 from J; bases not matched to a gene: 5. The CDR3 sequence is 16 residues long. In nucleotides, the CDR3 is TGTGCCAGCAGCTCAGGGACAGGGGGCATAACAGATACGCAGTATTTT. The encoded protein is CASSSGTGGITDTQYF.

The chain recombines TRBV6-2 or TRBV6-3 with TRBJ2-3; 7 nucleotides align to TRBD1. V shed 2 bases and J 1 base; nucleotides not matched to a gene: 3. CDR1 is MNHEY, CDR2 SVGEGT, per germline. The CDR3 has 15 residues. CDR3: CASSYIGTGTDTQYF. The DNA for the CDR3 is TGTGCCAGCAGTTACATCGGGACAGGCACAGATACGCAGTATTTT.

The chain has TRBV19 and TRBJ1-2; a possible D gene is TRBD1 (6 bases). The V gene's germline CDR1 is LNHDA and CDR2 SQIVND (reference sequence). V dropped 2 bases and J dropped 6 bases, with 10 bases sitting between them. This CDR3 has 13 residues. CDR3 nucleotide sequence: TGTGCCAGTAGTATATCAGGGGCGGATGGCTACACCTTC. This translates into CASSISGADGYTF.

The chain combines TRBV7-6 with TRBJ2-3, with D hard to call. Trimming pared 1 base from V and 1 base from J, leaving 15 bases between. Germline V gene sequence: CDR1 SGHVS, CDR2 FNYEAQ. The CDR3 has 17 amino acids. As DNA, the CDR3 is TGTGCCAGCAGCTTAGGGTCAGTTTTTGCTCGCACAGATACGCAGTATTTT. Its translation is CASSLGSVFARTDTQYF.

This chain connects TRBV3-1 (or the pseudogene TRBV3-2) to TRBJ1-4, with D hard to call. V lost 10 bases to trimming and J lost 5 bases, with 11 bases between them. This CDR3 has 12 residues. CDR1 LGHDT and CDR2 YNNKEL come from the germline V gene (reference sequence). CDR3 nucleotide sequence: TGTGCCACCCAAGCCGGGAATGAAAAACTGTTTTTT. Protein: CATQAGNEKLFF.

The chain couples TRBV7-8 to TRBJ2-7; possibly TRBD1 for D (5 bases). Trimming removed 2 bases at V and 7 bases at J, with 24 bases between. Per germline, CDR1 SGHVS and CDR2 FQNEAQ. There are 17 residues in the CDR3. CDR3 in amino acids: CASSLISWGRTTEEQYF. The CDR3 DNA is TGTGCCAGCAGCTTAATATCTTGGGGCCGAACTACGGAGGAGCAGTACTTC.

This clone was seen just once. The V and J genes are TRBV2 and TRBJ1-2; 9 positions match TRBD1. Germline CDR1 SNHLY, CDR2 FYNNEI. V lost 4 bases and J lost 4; bases outside the gene matches: 4. CDR3 size: 14 residues. For the CDR3, the DNA is TGTGCCAGCAGTGGGACAGGGGACGTCTATGGCTACACCTTC. It specifies CASSGTGDVYGYTF.

This chain's CDR3 is CASSLGKNFEQFF. In DNA, the CDR3 is TGTGCCAGCAGCTTGGGAAAGAACTTCGAGCAGTTCTTC. V and J are TRBV5-8 and TRBJ2-1; D gene unclear. CDR3 length: 13 amino acids. Germline V gene lookup returns CDR1 SGHTS and CDR2 YDEGEE. V was cut by 0 bases and J by 10 bases, with 11 bases left in between.

V and J are TRBV11-2 and TRBJ2-1; TRBD2 aligns across 8 bases. Trimming removed 2 bases from V and 1 base from J; junction bases left unmatched: 10. Germline loops: CDR1 SGHAT, CDR2 FQNNGV. This CDR3 has 18 amino acids. Here the CDR3 reads CASSLRFLAGGSYNEQFF. Here the CDR3 DNA reads TGTGCCAGCAGCTTAAGATTCCTGGCGGGGGGTTCCTACAATGAGCAGTTCTTC.

This clone is a singleton in its sample. This chain links TRBV11-3 with TRBJ2-1; 8 nucleotides line up with TRBD2. V shed 5 bases and J 8 bases; nucleotides not matched to a gene: 8. CDR1 and CDR2 (germline): SGHNT, YENEEA. This CDR3 has 14 residues. In DNA form, the CDR3 reads TGTGCCAGCAGCGTCAAGCGGGAGATGGATGAGCAGTTCTTC. Amino acids: CASSVKREMDEQFF. The full variable domain, in which reference TRBV11-3 and TRBJ2-1 provide the parts outside the CDR3, is EAGVVQSPRYKIIEKKQPVAFWCNPISGHNTLYWYLQNLGQGPELLIRYENEEAVDDSQLPKDRFSAERLKGVDSTLKIQPAELGDSAVYLCASSVKREMDEQFFGPGTRLTVL.

This clone was counted only a few times. The CDR3 here is CASSMGGGPMVETQYF. The CDR3 DNA reads TGTGCCAGCAGCATGGGTGGGGGCCCGATGGTGGAGACCCAGTACTTC. The chain couples TRBV5-5 to TRBJ2-5, with D perhaps TRBD1 (6 bases). The CDR3 extends over 16 amino acids. The V gene's germline CDR1 is SGHKS and CDR2 YYEKEE (reference sequence). V was cut by 4 bases and J by 5 bases, with 21 bases left in between.

With regard to this clone: This sample includes further DNA sequences coding for the same CDR3. The chain combines TRBV7-2 with TRBJ1-4; 9 bases are a match to TRBD1. The germline gives CDR1 SGHTA, CDR2 FQGNSA. After removal of 2 bases from V and 5 bases from J, the junction contained 3 bases not matched to a gene. This CDR3 has 15 residues. CDR3: CASSLRGQGNEKLFF. For the CDR3, the DNA is TGTGCCAGCAGCTTAAGGGGACAGGGAAATGAAAAACTGTTTTTT.

V is TRBV3-1 (or the pseudogene TRBV3-2) and J is TRBJ1-5, with D tentatively TRBD1 (6 bases). The germline V and J ends were trimmed by 6 bases and 6 bases, with 12 bases remaining between them. CDR1 LGHDT and CDR2 YNNKEL come from the germline V gene (reference sequence). This CDR3 region has 13 residues. The CDR3 DNA reads TGTGCCAGCAGGGGGGGGGCGAGTCAGCCCCAGCATTTT. It translates to CASRGGASQPQHF.